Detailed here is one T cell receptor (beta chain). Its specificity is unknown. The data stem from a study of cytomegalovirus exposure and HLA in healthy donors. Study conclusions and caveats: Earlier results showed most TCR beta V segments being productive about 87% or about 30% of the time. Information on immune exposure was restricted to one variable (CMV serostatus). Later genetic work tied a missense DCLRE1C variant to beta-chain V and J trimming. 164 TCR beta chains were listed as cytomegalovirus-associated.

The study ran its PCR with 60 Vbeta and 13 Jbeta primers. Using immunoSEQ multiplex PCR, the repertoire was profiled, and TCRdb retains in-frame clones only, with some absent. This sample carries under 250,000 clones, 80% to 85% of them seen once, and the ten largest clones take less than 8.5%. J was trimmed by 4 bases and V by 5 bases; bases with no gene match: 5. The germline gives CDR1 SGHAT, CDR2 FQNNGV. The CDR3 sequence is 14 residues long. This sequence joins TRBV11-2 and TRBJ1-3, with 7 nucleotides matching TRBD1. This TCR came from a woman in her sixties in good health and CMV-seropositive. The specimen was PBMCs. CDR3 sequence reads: CASSAGGAGNTIYF. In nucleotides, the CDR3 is TGTGCCAGCAGCGCAGGGGGAGCAGGAAACACCATATATTTT.